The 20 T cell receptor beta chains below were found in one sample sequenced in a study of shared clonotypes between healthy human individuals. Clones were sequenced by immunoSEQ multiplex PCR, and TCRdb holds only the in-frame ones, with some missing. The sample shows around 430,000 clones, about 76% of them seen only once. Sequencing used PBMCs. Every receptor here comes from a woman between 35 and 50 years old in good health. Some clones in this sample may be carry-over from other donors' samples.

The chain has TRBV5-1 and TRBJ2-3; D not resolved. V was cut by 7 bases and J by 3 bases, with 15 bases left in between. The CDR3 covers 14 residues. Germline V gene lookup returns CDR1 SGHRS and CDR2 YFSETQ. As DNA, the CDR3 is TGCGCCAGCGGTGAGGTCTTGGGGACAGATACGCAGTATTTT. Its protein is CASGEVLGTDTQYF.

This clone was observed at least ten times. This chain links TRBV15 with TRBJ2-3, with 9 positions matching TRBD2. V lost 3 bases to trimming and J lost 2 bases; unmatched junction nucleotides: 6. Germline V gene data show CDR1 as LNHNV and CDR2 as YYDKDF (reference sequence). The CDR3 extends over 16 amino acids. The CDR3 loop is CATSSRRTSDTDTQYF. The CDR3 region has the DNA TGTGCCACCAGCAGCCGCAGGACTAGCGACACAGATACGCAGTATTTT.

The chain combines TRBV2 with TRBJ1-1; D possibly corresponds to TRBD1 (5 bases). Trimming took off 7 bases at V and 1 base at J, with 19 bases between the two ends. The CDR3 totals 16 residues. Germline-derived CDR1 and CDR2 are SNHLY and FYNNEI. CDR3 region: CASIPRRAGRNTEAFF. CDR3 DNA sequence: TGTGCCAGCATCCCAAGGAGGGCAGGGAGGAACACTGAAGCTTTCTTT.

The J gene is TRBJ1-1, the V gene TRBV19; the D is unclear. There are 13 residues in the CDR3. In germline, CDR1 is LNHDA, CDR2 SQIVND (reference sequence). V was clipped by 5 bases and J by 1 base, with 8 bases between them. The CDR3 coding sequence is TGTGCCAGTAGTGCCGGGGAGAACACTGAAGCTTTCTTT. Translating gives CASSAGENTEAFF.

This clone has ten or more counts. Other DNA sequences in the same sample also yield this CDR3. The CDR3, as DNA: TGCGCCAGCAGCCTTCCGAGTCCCGAAAGCTCCTACGAGCAGTACTTC. Residues: CASSLPSPESSYEQYF. This chain uses TRBV4-3 with TRBJ2-7; no definite D call. V lost 4 bases and J lost 0, with 16 bases in between. This CDR3 region has 16 residues. The V gene's germline CDR1 is LGHNA and CDR2 YSLEER.

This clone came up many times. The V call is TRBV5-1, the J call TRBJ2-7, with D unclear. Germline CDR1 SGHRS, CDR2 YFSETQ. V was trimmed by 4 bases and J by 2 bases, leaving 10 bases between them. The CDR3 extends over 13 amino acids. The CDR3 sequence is CASSAGSTYEQYF. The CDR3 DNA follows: TGCGCCAGCAGCGCTGGATCCACCTACGAGCAGTACTTC.

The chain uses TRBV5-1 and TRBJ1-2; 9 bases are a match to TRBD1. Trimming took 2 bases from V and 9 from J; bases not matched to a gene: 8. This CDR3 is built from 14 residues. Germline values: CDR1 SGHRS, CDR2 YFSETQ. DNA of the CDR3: TGCGCCAGCAGCTTCACAGGGGGCGCAGGGAGCTACACCTTC. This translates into CASSFTGGAGSYTF.

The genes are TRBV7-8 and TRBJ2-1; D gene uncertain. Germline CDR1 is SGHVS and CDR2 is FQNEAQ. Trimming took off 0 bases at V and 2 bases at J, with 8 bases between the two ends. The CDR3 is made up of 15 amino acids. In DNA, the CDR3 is TGTGCCAGCAGCTTAGCGCTGTTGACCTACAATGAGCAGTTCTTC. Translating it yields CASSLALLTYNEQFF. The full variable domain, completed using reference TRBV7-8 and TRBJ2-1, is GAGVSQSPRYKVAKRGQDVALRCDPISGHVSLFWYQQALGQGPEFLTYFQNEAQLDKSGLPSDRFFAERPEGSVSTLKIQRTQQEDSAVYLCASSLALLTYNEQFFGPGTRLTVL.

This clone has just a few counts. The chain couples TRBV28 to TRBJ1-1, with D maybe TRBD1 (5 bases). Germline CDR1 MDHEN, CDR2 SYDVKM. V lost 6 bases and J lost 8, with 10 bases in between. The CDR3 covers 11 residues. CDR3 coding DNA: TGTGCCAGCAGGGGGCGGGTAGAAGCTTTCTTT. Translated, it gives CASRGRVEAFF.

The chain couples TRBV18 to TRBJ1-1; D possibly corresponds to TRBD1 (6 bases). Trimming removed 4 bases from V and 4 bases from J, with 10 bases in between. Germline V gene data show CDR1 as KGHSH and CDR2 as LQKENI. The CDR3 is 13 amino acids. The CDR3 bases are TGTGCCAGCTCACAGGGGGTAGGCACTGAAGCTTTCTTT. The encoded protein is CASSQGVGTEAFF.

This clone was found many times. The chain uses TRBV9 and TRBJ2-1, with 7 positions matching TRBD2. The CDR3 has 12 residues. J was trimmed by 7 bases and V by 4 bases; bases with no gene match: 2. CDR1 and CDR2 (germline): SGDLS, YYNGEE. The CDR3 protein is CASSPRENEQFF. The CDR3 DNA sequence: TGTGCCAGCAGCCCGCGGGAGAATGAGCAGTTCTTC.

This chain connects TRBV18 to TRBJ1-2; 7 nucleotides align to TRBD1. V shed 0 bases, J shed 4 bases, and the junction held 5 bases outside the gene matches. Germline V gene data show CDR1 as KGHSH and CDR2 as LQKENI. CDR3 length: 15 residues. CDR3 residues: CASSPPTGQIYGYTF. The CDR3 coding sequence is TGTGCCAGCTCACCACCAACGGGACAGATCTATGGCTACACCTTC.

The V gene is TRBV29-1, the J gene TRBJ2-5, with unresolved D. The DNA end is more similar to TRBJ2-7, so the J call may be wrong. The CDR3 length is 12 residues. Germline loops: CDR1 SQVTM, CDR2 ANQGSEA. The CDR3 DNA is TGCAGCGTTTGGACGGACTCCTACGAGCAGTACTTC. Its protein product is CSVWTDSYEQYF.

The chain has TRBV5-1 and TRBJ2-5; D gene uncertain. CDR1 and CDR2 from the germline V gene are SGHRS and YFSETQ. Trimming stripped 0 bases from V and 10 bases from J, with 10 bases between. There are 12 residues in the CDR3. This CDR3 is CASSLVGLHQYF. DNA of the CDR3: TGCGCCAGCAGCTTGGTAGGGCTTCACCAGTACTTC.

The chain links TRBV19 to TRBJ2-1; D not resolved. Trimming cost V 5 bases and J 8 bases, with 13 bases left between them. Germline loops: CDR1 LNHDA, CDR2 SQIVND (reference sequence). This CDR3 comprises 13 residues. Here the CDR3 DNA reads TGTGCCAGTAGTCCCGGGCCGATTGATGAGCAGTTCTTC. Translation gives CASSPGPIDEQFF.

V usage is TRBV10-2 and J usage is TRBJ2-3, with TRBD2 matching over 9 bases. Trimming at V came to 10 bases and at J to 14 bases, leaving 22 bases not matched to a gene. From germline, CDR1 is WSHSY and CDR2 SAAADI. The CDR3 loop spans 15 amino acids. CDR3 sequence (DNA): TGCGCCACCCAGGGAGCGGGAGGTTGGCGGAGGGGTTCGTATTTT. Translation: CATQGAGGWRRGSYF.

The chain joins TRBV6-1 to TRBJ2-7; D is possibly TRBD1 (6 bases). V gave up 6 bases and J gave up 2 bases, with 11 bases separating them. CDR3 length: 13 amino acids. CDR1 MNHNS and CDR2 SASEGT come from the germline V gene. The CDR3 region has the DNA TGTGCCAGCAGCGCCAGGGGTCCCTACGAGCAGTACTTC. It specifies CASSARGPYEQYF.

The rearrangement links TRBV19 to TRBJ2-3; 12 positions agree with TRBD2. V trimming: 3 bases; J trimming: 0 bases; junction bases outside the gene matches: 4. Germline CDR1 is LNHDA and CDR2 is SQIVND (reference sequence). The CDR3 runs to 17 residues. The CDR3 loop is CASSMAGTSGSTDTQYF. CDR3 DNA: TGTGCCAGTAGTATGGCTGGGACTAGCGGGAGCACAGATACGCAGTATTTT.

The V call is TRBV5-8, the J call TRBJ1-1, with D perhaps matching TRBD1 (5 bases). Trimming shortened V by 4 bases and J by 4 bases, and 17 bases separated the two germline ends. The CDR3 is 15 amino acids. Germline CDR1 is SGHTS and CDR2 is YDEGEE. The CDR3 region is CASSRRGGSGTEAFF. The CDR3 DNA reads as TGTGCCAGCAGCCGGCGGGGGGGATCGGGCACTGAAGCTTTCTTT.

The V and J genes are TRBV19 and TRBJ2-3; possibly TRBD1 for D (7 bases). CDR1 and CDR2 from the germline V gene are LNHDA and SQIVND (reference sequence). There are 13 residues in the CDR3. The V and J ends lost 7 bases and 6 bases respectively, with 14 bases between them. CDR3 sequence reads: CASKETGRDTQYF. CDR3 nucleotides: TGTGCCAGTAAGGAGACAGGGAGGGATACGCAGTATTTT.